The 17 T cell receptor beta chains in this list originate from one sample, sequenced in a study of CD8+ T cells in alopecia areata. Once RNA had been extracted, it was reverse transcribed into cDNA to act as the sequencing template. Sequencing was performed with immunoSEQ multiplex PCR; in TCRdb, only in-frame clones are kept and a portion is missing. The data hold some 100,000 clones, with 50% to 75% observed a single time. Treatment indicated: oral pan-JAK inhibitor, 5-10 mg twice daily. The input for sequencing was CD8+ T cells sorted from blood, taken at week 4, from a patient treated with tofacitinib. These receptors came from a human donor with alopecia areata.

The rearrangement links TRBV25-1 to TRBJ1-4, with 7 bases matching TRBD1. V shed 8 bases and J 3 bases; nucleotides not matched to a gene: 6. The CDR3 loop spans 14 amino acids. Germline-derived CDR1 and CDR2 are MGHDK and SYGVNS. DNA for the CDR3: TGTGCCAGCCGAAGACAGGGCTCTAATGAAAAACTGTTTTTT. This encodes CASRRQGSNEKLFF.

The chain carries TRBV30 and TRBJ2-5; TRBD2 is a possible D gene (5 bases). The CDR3 has 14 residues. Between the trimmed V and J ends, which lost 1 base and 5 bases, there was a span of 14 bases. Germline V CDR1 and CDR2: GTSNPN, SVGIG (reference sequence). The CDR3 nucleotides are TGTGCCTGGAGTGGGGCCTTGTCGGGGGAGACCCAGTACTTC. Its protein product is CAWSGALSGETQYF.

This clone was picked up a small number of times. The chain employs TRBV29-1 and TRBJ1-1; a weak D match, TRBD1 (5 bases). V was pared by 5 bases and J by 6 bases, with 13 bases between. This CDR3 spans 12 amino acids. Germline CDR1 is SQVTM and CDR2 is ANQGSEA. This chain's CDR3 is CSVRPGGAEAFF. The CDR3 region has the DNA TGCAGCGTTCGACCCGGAGGGGCTGAAGCTTTCTTT.

The table lists this clone with a few counts. CDR3 sequence: CASSLGGGIQETQYF. The CDR3 DNA sequence: TGTGCCAGCAGCTTAGGCGGGGGAATTCAAGAGACCCAGTACTTC. The V call is TRBV7-2, the J call TRBJ2-5, with 7 bases aligning to TRBD2. Unmatched junction bases numbered 4, after V lost 1 base and J lost 2 bases. The CDR3 is made up of 15 amino acids. Looked up from germline, CDR1 is SGHTA and CDR2 is FQGNSA. The full variable domain, with the rest looked up from reference TRBV7-2 and TRBJ2-5, is GAGVSQSPSNKVTEKGKDVELRCDPISGHTALYWYRQSLGQGLEFLIYFQGNSAPDKSGLPSDRFSAERTGGSVSTLTIQRTQQEDSAVYLCASSLGGGIQETQYFGPGTRLLVL.

The genes are TRBV23-1 and TRBJ1-2; no clear D gene. TRBV23-1 is an ORF; its function is uncertain. The CDR3 runs 15 residues. V was cut by 0 bases and J by 8 bases, with 16 bases left in between. The CDR3 here is CASSQSPAPTRGYTF. In nucleotides, the CDR3 is TGCGCCAGCAGTCAATCGCCGGCCCCGACGCGGGGCTACACCTTC.

This chain uses TRBV10-3 with TRBJ2-7, with D perhaps matching TRBD2 (5 bases). The CDR3 totals 15 residues. Germline CDR1 ENHRY, CDR2 SYGVKD. Trimming shortened V by 0 bases and J by 0 bases, and 9 bases separated the two germline ends. CDR3 nucleotides: TGTGCCATCAGTGAGTCCCGGGGTAACTCCTACGAGCAGTACTTC. It is translated as CAISESRGNSYEQYF.

J is TRBJ1-2 and V is TRBV2; D perhaps matches TRBD1 (5 bases). Germline values: CDR1 SNHLY, CDR2 FYNNEI. V was pared by 8 bases and J by 4 bases, with 17 bases between. The CDR3 covers 14 residues. This chain's CDR3 is CASGLGPSTYGYTF. The CDR3 coding sequence is TGTGCCAGCGGCCTGGGGCCAAGTACCTATGGCTACACCTTC.

V usage is TRBV2 and J usage is TRBJ1-2; tentative D call: TRBD1 (5 bases). CDR1 and CDR2 from the germline V gene are SNHLY and FYNNEI. V was trimmed by 4 bases and J by 5 bases, leaving 14 bases between them. The CDR3 contains 14 residues. This CDR3 is CASSGYGAEYGYTF. CDR3 DNA sequence: TGTGCCAGCAGTGGGTACGGGGCGGAATATGGCTACACCTTC.

The chain joins TRBV13 to TRBJ2-7; 9 nucleotides align to TRBD1. V lost 4 bases and J lost 4; bases outside the gene matches: 8. Germline V gene data show CDR1 as PRHDT and CDR2 as FYEKMQ (reference sequence). The CDR3 sequence is 15 residues long. DNA of the CDR3: TGTGCCAGCAGCTCACCGGGACAGGGCTTTTACGAGCAGTACTTC. Encoded protein: CASSSPGQGFYEQYF. The variable domain in full, completed from reference TRBV13 and TRBJ2-7, reads AAGVIQSPRHLIKEKRETATLKCYPIPRHDTVYWYQQGPGQDPQFLISFYEKMQSDKGSIPDRFSAQQFSDYHSELNMSSLELGDSALYFCASSSPGQGFYEQYFGPGTRLTVT.

The chain employs TRBV23-1 and TRBJ2-4; maybe TRBD1 (5 bases). TRBV23-1 is reported as an ORF; its role is uncertain. CDR3 length equals 15 residues. V was shortened by 9 bases and J by 1 base, with 16 bases between the two germline ends. In DNA, the CDR3 is TGCGCCAGTCCCCCGGACACCTTCGCCAAAAACATTCAGTACTTC. It translates to CASPPDTFAKNIQYF.

V gene TRBV4-1 combines with J gene TRBJ2-6; D may be TRBD1 (5 bases). CDR1 and CDR2 from the germline V gene are MGHRA and YSYEKL. The V gene lost 1 base and the J gene lost 1 base, with 8 bases spanning the gap. The CDR3 loop spans 16 amino acids. The DNA of the CDR3 is TGCGCCAGCAGCCAAGCGCCAGGGTCTGGGGCCAACGTCCTGACTTTC. The encoded protein is CASSQAPGSGANVLTF.

The CDR3 region has the DNA TGTGCCAGCAGCCCCAGCTACAATGAGCAGTTCTTC. It yields the protein CASSPSYNEQFF. The chain has TRBV14 and TRBJ2-1; no firm D call. V was pared by 4 bases and J by 3 bases, with 4 bases between. The length of the CDR3 is 12 residues. Germline V gene lookup returns CDR1 SGHDN and CDR2 FVKESK.

This clone has a handful of counts. The gene calls are TRBV5-1 and TRBJ2-7; D is undetermined. Trimming shortened V by 0 bases and J by 0 bases, and 10 bases separated the two germline ends. The germline V gene encodes CDR1 SGHRS and CDR2 YFSETQ. CDR3 size: 15 residues. This chain's CDR3 is CASSLVAWTSYEQYF. The CDR3 DNA reads TGCGCCAGCAGCTTGGTAGCCTGGACCTCCTACGAGCAGTACTTC.

The chain joins TRBV30 to TRBJ1-4, with unresolved D. Looked up from germline, CDR1 is GTSNPN and CDR2 is SVGIG (reference sequence). Trimming pared 0 bases from V and 5 bases from J, leaving 13 bases between. This CDR3 has 15 residues. The DNA of the CDR3 is TGTGCCTGGAGTGTAATGCGGCTGCCCAATGAAAAACTGTTTTTT. Amino acids: CAWSVMRLPNEKLFF.

There are a few counts of this clone. The chain links TRBV27 to TRBJ2-7, with D perhaps being TRBD1 or TRBD2 (5 bases each). Per germline, CDR1 MNHEY and CDR2 SMNVEV (reference sequence). The CDR3 is made up of 15 amino acids. V lost 3 bases and J 1 base, leaving 13 bases between the germline ends. CDR3 DNA: TGTGCCAGCAGTTTTAAGGGGACCGAGTCCTACGAGCAGTACTTC. It encodes CASSFKGTESYEQYF.

The chain combines TRBV6-6 with TRBJ2-3, with TRBD2 identical over 9 bases. The CDR3 runs 14 residues. Germline CDR1 and CDR2: MNHNY and SVGAGI (reference sequence). V lost 7 bases and J lost 2; bases outside the gene matches: 4. The CDR3 sequence is CASNPSGDTDTQYF. As DNA, the CDR3 is TGTGCCAGCAATCCTAGCGGGGACACAGATACGCAGTATTTT.

On this clone itself: The junction shows a germline mismatch at one end, possibly a read error. The chain recombines TRBV7-7 with TRBJ2-7, with a weak D call TRBD1 (5 bases). The CDR3 extends over 13 amino acids. Germline V gene sequence: CDR1 SSHAT, CDR2 FNYEAQ (reference sequence). In nucleotides, the CDR3 is TGTGCTAGCAGCTTACAGGATTCGGGCGAGCAGTACTTC. As protein: CASSLQDSGEQYF.